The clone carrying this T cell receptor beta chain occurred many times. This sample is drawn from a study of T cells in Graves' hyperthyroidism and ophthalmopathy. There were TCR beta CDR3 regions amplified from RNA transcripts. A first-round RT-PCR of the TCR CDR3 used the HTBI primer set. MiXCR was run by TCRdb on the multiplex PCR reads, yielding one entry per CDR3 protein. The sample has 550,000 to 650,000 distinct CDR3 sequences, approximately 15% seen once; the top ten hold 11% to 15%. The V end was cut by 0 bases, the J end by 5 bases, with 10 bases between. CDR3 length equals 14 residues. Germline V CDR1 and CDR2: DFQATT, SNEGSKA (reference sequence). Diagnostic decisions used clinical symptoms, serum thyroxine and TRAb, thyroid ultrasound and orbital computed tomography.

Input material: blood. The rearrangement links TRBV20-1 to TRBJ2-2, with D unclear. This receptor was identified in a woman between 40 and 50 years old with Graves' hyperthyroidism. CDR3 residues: CSARDSLRTGELFF. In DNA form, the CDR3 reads TGCAGTGCTAGAGATTCTTTGAGAACCGGGGAGCTGTTTTTT.